This TCR beta chain was documented in a study of blood T cell repertoires in COVID-19. In germline, CDR1 is LGHDT, CDR2 YNNKEL (reference sequence). J was trimmed by 2 bases and V by 1 base; bases with no gene match: 5. The CDR3 spans 16 residues. Source study methods: For nucleated cells, counts were estimated from reference gene primer amplification. Libraries were prepared by immunoSEQ multiplex PCR; TCRdb keeps only in-frame clonotypes and omits some of them. Clonal size and the V and J genes are those of that table, whereas D and trimming came from the DNA. The data hold about 160,000 clones, with roughly 87% observed a single time. This clone appeared a single time.

The sample consisted of peripheral blood. The chain recombines TRBV3-1 (or the pseudogene TRBV3-2) with TRBJ2-3; 8 bases agree with TRBD2. The source of this sequence is a woman aged 55-69 years who had recovered from COVID-19. CDR3 nucleotides: TGTGCCAGCAGCCAAGCGTTAGCGGGGTACACAGATACGCAGTATTTT. Protein product: CASSQALAGYTDTQYF.